Following are 17 T cell receptor beta chains from one sample sequenced in a study of cytomegalovirus exposure and HLA in healthy donors. Vbeta (60) and Jbeta (13) primers were used in the PCR. TCRdb keeps only in-frame clones here, not all; method: immunoSEQ multiplex PCR. The table has about 110,000 clones, around two thirds seen once. The specimen was PBMCs. Receptors were obtained from a man aged 30 to 39 in good health and CMV-seropositive.

In its sample, this clone was seen once. The V call is TRBV7-6, the J call TRBJ2-7, with 8 bases identical to TRBD1. The germline gives CDR1 SGHVS, CDR2 FNYEAQ. The V segment lost 5 bases and the J segment 3 bases; nucleotides outside the gene matches: 12. The CDR3 is made up of 16 amino acids. In DNA, the CDR3 is TGTGCCAGCAGCCCTGGCTTTAGGACAGGGAGCTACGAGCAGTACTTC. Translating it yields CASSPGFRTGSYEQYF.

The V call is TRBV4-1, the J call TRBJ2-5, with 9 bases lining up with TRBD2. Germline CDR1 reads MGHRA; CDR2 reads YSYEKL. The ends lost 3 bases at V and 0 bases at J; junction bases unmatched: 5. The CDR3 extends over 16 amino acids. The CDR3 DNA reads TGCGCCAGCAGCCAGCCGGGACTAGCCCACCAAGAGACCCAGTACTTC. Protein product: CASSQPGLAHQETQYF.

This chain uses TRBV14 with TRBJ2-7, with D possibly matching TRBD2 (5 bases). Germline-derived CDR1 and CDR2 are SGHDN and FVKESK. The CDR3 has 12 residues. Trimming pared 5 bases from V and 9 bases from J, leaving 14 bases between. The CDR3 reads CASSVPGFGQYF. DNA for the CDR3: TGTGCCAGCAGCGTACCGGGATTTGGGCAGTACTTC.

The chain has TRBV18 and TRBJ2-7; 8 nucleotides agree with TRBD1. The CDR3 consists of 15 residues. Germline V gene lookup returns CDR1 KGHSH and CDR2 LQKENI. Trimming cost V 3 bases and J 1 base; bases outside gene matches: 5. For the CDR3, the DNA is TGTGCCAGCTCACCGTCCTGGGACAGGTCCTACGAGCAGTACTTC. It specifies CASSPSWDRSYEQYF.

For this clone: This sample also contains other DNA sequences that code for the same CDR3. V is TRBV7-9 and J is TRBJ1-2; 8 bases map to TRBD1. Germline lookup yields CDR1 SEHNR and CDR2 FQNEAQ (reference sequence). V dropped 5 bases and J dropped 4; count of bases not matched to a gene: 3. This CDR3 has 13 amino acids. The CDR3 is CASSLTGGYGYTF. The CDR3 DNA is TGTGCCAGCAGCCTAACAGGGGGCTATGGCTACACCTTC.

Remarks on this clone: The junction does not match germline at one end; this may be a read error. The J gene is TRBJ1-1, the V gene TRBV7-9, with D possibly matching TRBD1 (5 bases). The CDR3 spans 18 residues. Germline CDR1 reads SEHNR; CDR2 reads FQNEAQ (reference sequence). This chain's CDR3 is CSSSRGGLQGRGNTEAFF. CDR3 DNA: TGTTCCAGCAGCCGTGGGGGACTTCAGGGTCGTGGGAACACTGAAGCTTTCTTT.

The chain has TRBV7-6 and TRBJ2-7; weak D call: TRBD1 (7 bases). This CDR3 spans 14 amino acids. In germline, CDR1 is SGHVS, CDR2 FNYEAQ. V lost 5 bases, J lost 3 bases, and 14 bases lay in between. CDR3 bases: TGTGCCAGCAGCCCGCGGGACAGCCTCTACGAGCAGTACTTC. This sequence encodes CASSPRDSLYEQYF.

This clone has only a few counts. The rearrangement links TRBV5-1 to TRBJ1-2, with a tentative D call TRBD1 (5 bases). Deletions cut 2 bases from V and 2 bases from J, with 7 bases between. The germline V gene has CDR1 SGHRS and CDR2 YFSETQ. The CDR3 sequence is 13 residues long. The CDR3 DNA sequence: TGCGCCAGCAGCTTCGACAGAAACTATGGCTACACCTTC. Residues: CASSFDRNYGYTF.

The chain joins TRBV13 to TRBJ1-1; perhaps TRBD1 as D (6 bases). CDR1 and CDR2 (germline): PRHDT, FYEKMQ (reference sequence). The CDR3 consists of 14 residues. Trimming shortened V by 6 bases and J by 2 bases, and 13 bases separated the two germline ends. The CDR3 nucleotides read TGTGCCAGCAGAGAAGTCAGGGGAAACACTGAAGCTTTCTTT. It translates to CASREVRGNTEAFF.

This clone was seen a single time. CDR3 sequence reads: CAGGNERGEQFF. Here the CDR3 DNA reads TGTGCCGGGGGGAACGAGAGAGGTGAGCAGTTCTTC. This chain connects TRBV30 to TRBJ2-1; the D gene is possibly TRBD2 (6 bases). The CDR3 sequence is 12 residues long. In germline, CDR1 is GTSNPN, CDR2 SVGIG (reference sequence). V lost 8 bases to trimming and J lost 9 bases, with 17 bases between them.

The chain carries TRBV4-2 and TRBJ1-2; 9 bases align to TRBD1. The CDR3 consists of 16 residues. Losses at the gene ends were 6 bases for V and 4 bases for J; bases not matched to a gene: 12. In germline, CDR1 is LGHNA, CDR2 YNFKEQ. CDR3 in DNA: TGTGCCAGCAGGGAACAGGGGGCAGATTTTACCTATGGCTACACCTTC. It codes for CASREQGADFTYGYTF.

Of note for this clone: Other nucleotide sequences in the sample specify the same CDR3. J is TRBJ1-1 and V is TRBV5-1; possible D gene TRBD1, 5 bases. Germline V CDR1 and CDR2: SGHRS, YFSETQ. V lost 4 bases, J lost 3 bases, and 7 bases lay in between. This CDR3 has 12 amino acids. The CDR3 DNA reads TGCGCCAGCAGCCCAGGGTACACTGAAGCTTTCTTT. It translates to CASSPGYTEAFF.

This clone has just one count. Sequence at one end of the junction differs from germline and may be a read error. V gene TRBV6-5 combines with J gene TRBJ1-6; 7 bases fit TRBD1. The CDR3 contains 13 residues. Germline V lookup: CDR1 MNHEY, CDR2 SVGAGI. The CDR3 region has the DNA TGTGCCAGCAGTCCACGACAGGGTTCACCCCCCCACTTT. Amino acids: CASSPRQGSPPHF.

This clone was seen a handful of times. V and J are TRBV7-2 and TRBJ2-1; 10 bases are a match to TRBD2. V shed 6 bases and J 4 bases; nucleotides not matched to a gene: 6. Per germline, CDR1 SGHTA and CDR2 FQGNSA. The CDR3 is 15 amino acids. CDR3 sequence reads: CASSLAGALYNEQFF. The CDR3 DNA sequence: TGTGCCAGCAGTCTAGCGGGGGCGCTTTACAATGAGCAGTTCTTC.

V usage is TRBV2 and J usage is TRBJ1-2; TRBD1 matches 8 bases. This CDR3 region has 14 residues. V trimming: 8 bases; J trimming: 0 bases; junction bases outside the gene matches: 5. Germline values: CDR1 SNHLY, CDR2 FYNNEI. DNA of the CDR3: TGTGCCAGCGGCGAGACAGGGGCTAACTATGGCTACACCTTC. This codes for CASGETGANYGYTF.

This clone was recorded only once. The rearrangement uses TRBV14 and TRBJ2-3, with a possible D match to TRBD1 (6 bases). Trimming removed 6 bases at V and 4 bases at J, with 14 bases between. Germline CDR1 and CDR2: SGHDN and FVKESK. The CDR3 totals 14 residues. The CDR3 sequence: CASRVTGTPDTQYF. The DNA of the CDR3 is TGTGCCAGCAGGGTGACAGGCACCCCAGATACGCAGTATTTT.

This clone appeared a single time. The gene calls are TRBV11-3 and TRBJ2-2; tentative D call: TRBD2 (6 bases). CDR1 is SGHNT, CDR2 YENEEA, per germline. Deletions cut 3 bases from V and 3 bases from J, with 11 bases between. The CDR3 has 15 amino acids. This CDR3 reads CASSFGGSHTGELFF. CDR3 nucleotide sequence: TGTGCCAGCAGCTTCGGGGGATCTCACACCGGGGAGCTGTTTTTT.